In this sample, the clone carrying this TCR beta chain turned up a few times. Its antigen is unidentified. This entry is derived from a study of T-cell memory formation after mild COVID-19. On the study more broadly: TCR clusters were mostly confined to one donor each. General study findings and limits: The SARS-CoV-2 specificity of second-wave clones reaching peak at day 37 remained unverified.

TCRdb called the 5' RACE reads again in MiXCR, with one record for every CDR3 protein. The sample has about 110,000 distinct CDR3 sequences; 15% to 20% are singletons. With 0 bases removed from V and 5 bases from J, the gap between germline ends came to 12 bases. Germline CDR1 is SGHRS and CDR2 is YFSETQ. CDR3 size: 14 residues. Specimen: PBMCs or a T cell subset sorted from them (not recorded which). The chain employs TRBV5-1 and TRBJ2-7; perhaps TRBD2 as D (5 bases). The TCR was taken from an adult woman who had mild COVID-19 (a few samples of this study predate the infection). Cell type and time point are not known. Written as DNA, the CDR3 is TGCGCCAGCAGCTTGGCCCGGGGAGCGGACGAGCAGTACTTC. Its translation is CASSLARGADEQYF.